The T cell receptor (beta chain) described here comes from a study of blood T cells in healthy people across ages. Points from the study as a whole: Diversity of TCR beta correlated strongly with naive T cell percentage. The fall in TCR beta diversity per million T cells was roughly linear with age.

Combining a sample-barcoded 5' primer with a J-beta primer mix, a second PCR ran for roughly 7 to 11 cycles. A template-switch adaptor that had 12 random nucleotides put a tag on each cDNA molecule. In TCRdb, the 5' RACE reads were re-called with MiXCR into one record per CDR3 protein. The repertoire includes 800,000 to 950,000 distinct CDR3 sequences, around 36% of them detected once, and 13% sits in the top ten. The authors drew about 9.5 milliliters of peripheral blood from each donor. This CDR3 comprises 15 residues. With V trimmed by 5 bases and J by 9 bases, 12 bases remained unmatched. Per the germline V gene, CDR1 is DFQATT and CDR2 is SNEGSKA (reference sequence). Comment on this clonotype: The antigen is undetermined.

What was sequenced was blood. This chain joins TRBV20-1 and TRBJ1-6; 8 nucleotides align to TRBD1. The clonotype comes from a young man in good health. CDR3 amino acids: CSARTGGQALSPLHF. The CDR3 coding sequence is TGCAGTGCTCGGACCGGGGGACAGGCCCTTTCACCCCTCCACTTT.